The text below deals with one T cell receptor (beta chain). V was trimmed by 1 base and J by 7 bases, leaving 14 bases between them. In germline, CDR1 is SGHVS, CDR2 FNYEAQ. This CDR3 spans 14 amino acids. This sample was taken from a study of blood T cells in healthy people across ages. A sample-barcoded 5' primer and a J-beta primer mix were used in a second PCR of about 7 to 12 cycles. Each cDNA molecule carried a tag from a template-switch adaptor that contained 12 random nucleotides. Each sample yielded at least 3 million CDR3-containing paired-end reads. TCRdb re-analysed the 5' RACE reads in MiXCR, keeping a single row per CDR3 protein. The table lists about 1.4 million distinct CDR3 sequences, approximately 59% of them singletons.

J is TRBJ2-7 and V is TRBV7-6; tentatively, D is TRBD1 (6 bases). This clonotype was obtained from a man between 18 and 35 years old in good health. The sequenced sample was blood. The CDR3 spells CASSLGGHVNEQYF. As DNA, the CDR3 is TGTGCCAGCAGCTTAGGGGGGCATGTCAATGAGCAGTACTTC.